One and the same sample provided the 26 T cell receptor beta chains below, sequenced in a study of response to subunit inactivated influenza vaccine. TCRdb re-derived calls from the RT-PCR reads in MiXCR, one entry per CDR3 protein. The sample holds under 800,000 distinct CDR3 sequences, approximately 15% seen once. The sample in question was PBMCs from blood, obtained roughly 2 weeks before vaccination. The receptors were gathered from a man in his fifties or sixties who received an inactivated influenza vaccine.

The chain combines TRBV20-1 with TRBJ2-1; TRBD2 agrees at 8 bases. The germline gives CDR1 DFQATT, CDR2 SNEGSKA (reference sequence). V gave up 0 bases and J gave up 9 bases; unmatched junction bases: 16. The length of the CDR3 is 17 residues. DNA of the CDR3: TGCAGTGCTAGAGAAGCGGGGGCGCCCCGGAGAGGTGGTGAGCAGTTCTTC. This gives the protein CSAREAGAPRRGGEQFF.

The V and J genes are TRBV2 and TRBJ2-6, with 9 nucleotides matching TRBD1. The V and J ends lost 8 bases and 2 bases, in that order; junction bases with no gene match: 10. The CDR3 is made up of 17 amino acids. Per germline, CDR1 SNHLY and CDR2 FYNNEI. CDR3 coding DNA: TGTGCCAGCTCTCGGGACAGGGTTGTAACTGGGGCCAACGTCCTGACTTTC. Translating gives CASSRDRVVTGANVLTF.

This sequence joins TRBV7-2 and TRBJ2-3, with D unresolved. V was trimmed by 5 bases and J by 6 bases, leaving 12 bases between them. In germline, CDR1 is SGHTA, CDR2 FQGNSA. The CDR3 is 13 amino acids. The CDR3 here is CASSHGSADTQYF. The CDR3 DNA reads as TGTGCCAGCAGCCACGGGTCAGCTGATACGCAGTATTTT.

The chain links TRBV20-1 to TRBJ1-5; no definite D call. Trimming removed 3 bases from V and 3 bases from J, with 12 bases in between. This CDR3 contains 14 residues. CDR1 DFQATT and CDR2 SNEGSKA come from the germline V gene (reference sequence). The CDR3 loop is CSASAGPNNQPQHF. CDR3 nucleotide sequence: TGCAGTGCTAGCGCCGGACCCAACAATCAGCCCCAGCATTTT.

V gene TRBV4-2 combines with J gene TRBJ2-7; 9 nucleotides line up with TRBD2. The germline CDR1 and CDR2 sequences are LGHNA and YNFKEQ. There are 17 residues in the CDR3. V shed 2 bases, J shed 4 bases, and the junction held 12 bases outside the gene matches. CDR3 loop: CASSQLWAGGQSYEQYF. The CDR3 DNA sequence: TGTGCCAGCAGCCAACTCTGGGCGGGGGGGCAAAGTTACGAGCAGTACTTC.

This clonotype was observed a handful of times. V usage is TRBV3-1 and J usage is TRBJ1-1, with a possible D match to TRBD1 (6 bases). From germline, CDR1 is LGHDT and CDR2 YNNKEL (reference sequence). The germline V and J ends were trimmed by 6 bases and 9 bases, with 17 bases remaining between them. The CDR3 is 13 amino acids. The CDR3 sequence: CASRTGRAEQAFF. Written as DNA, the CDR3 is TGTGCCAGCAGAACAGGGAGGGCGGAACAAGCTTTCTTT.

In its sample, this clonotype was seen a few times. This chain connects TRBV11-3 to TRBJ2-5; 16 nucleotides agree with TRBD2. CDR1 and CDR2 from the germline V gene are SGHNT and YENEEA. The ends lost 3 bases at V and 4 bases at J; junction bases unmatched: 8. The CDR3 extends over 18 amino acids. CDR3 in DNA: TGTGCCAGCAGCTTGCCTCGGGGACTAGCGGGGGGGCCAGAGACCCAGTACTTC. The encoded protein is CASSLPRGLAGGPETQYF.

The chain couples TRBV6-1 to TRBJ1-6; D gene uncertain. Germline V lookup: CDR1 MNHNS, CDR2 SASEGT. Trimming shortened V by 5 bases and J by 0 bases, and 5 bases separated the two germline ends. The CDR3 is 14 residues long. DNA of the CDR3: TGTGCCAGCAGTCGAAGCTCCTATAATTCACCCCTCCACTTT. Protein sequence: CASSRSSYNSPLHF.

The J gene is TRBJ2-7, the V gene TRBV20-1, with 8 bases that match TRBD2. With 4 bases clipped from V and 4 bases from J, the junction kept 9 bases outside the gene matches. CDR1 and CDR2 (germline): DFQATT, SNEGSKA (reference sequence). The CDR3 extends over 14 amino acids. The CDR3 region has the DNA TGCAGTGCTACCCGGGAGGGTTTGATTTACGAGCAGTACTTC. It codes for CSATREGLIYEQYF.

The chain couples TRBV4-3 to TRBJ1-6; D is perhaps TRBD1 (6 bases). This CDR3 has 15 residues. Germline-derived CDR1 and CDR2 are LGHNA and YSLEER. The V gene lost 0 bases and the J gene lost 5 bases, with 8 bases spanning the gap. The DNA for the CDR3 is TGCGCCAGCAGCCAAGATGGGGGGCATAATTCACCCCTCCACTTT. Amino acid sequence: CASSQDGGHNSPLHF.

This clonotype was seen a few times. The chain links TRBV25-1 to TRBJ2-2; perhaps TRBD1 as D (5 bases). The CDR3 sequence is 15 residues long. Germline V gene data show CDR1 as MGHDK and CDR2 as SYGVNS. V was shortened by 1 base and J by 6 bases, with 12 bases between the two germline ends. Here the CDR3 DNA reads TGTGCCAGCAGTGAATCGGCAAAAGGGGCCGGGGAGCTGTTTTTT. Translation: CASSESAKGAGELFF.

J is TRBJ1-5 and V is TRBV5-6; possible D gene TRBD1, 5 bases. CDR3 length: 15 residues. The ends were cut back, 3 bases at V and 6 bases at J, with 16 bases in the middle. Germline V lookup: CDR1 SGHDT, CDR2 YYEEEE. The CDR3 here is CASSSRDGEGQPQHF. In DNA form, the CDR3 reads TGTGCCAGCAGCTCCCGGGACGGAGAGGGTCAGCCCCAGCATTTT.

This clonotype came up a few times. The chain is built from TRBV5-1 and TRBJ2-3; possibly TRBD1 for D (6 bases). Germline-derived CDR1 and CDR2 are SGHRS and YFSETQ. This CDR3 region has 16 residues. Trimming cost V 0 bases and J 0 bases, with 11 bases left between them. The CDR3 DNA reads as TGCGCCAGCAGCTTGGGGGACACACTCAGCACAGATACGCAGTATTTT. It codes for CASSLGDTLSTDTQYF. Complete variable domain (other parts from reference TRBV5-1 and TRBJ2-3): KAGVTQTPRYLIKTRGQQVTLSCSPISGHRSVSWYQQTPGQGLQFLFEYFSETQRNKGNFPGRFSGRQFSNSRSEMNVSTLELGDSALYLCASSLGDTLSTDTQYFGPGTRLTVL.

The rearrangement uses TRBV7-9 and TRBJ2-7; D perhaps matches TRBD2 (5 bases). The CDR3 has 12 amino acids. Deletions cut 8 bases from V and 2 bases from J, with 10 bases between. CDR1 SEHNR and CDR2 FQNEAQ come from the germline V gene (reference sequence). This chain's CDR3 is CASGYGAYEQYF. The CDR3 nucleotides read TGTGCCAGCGGATACGGGGCCTACGAGCAGTACTTC.

This clonotype was detected a few times. The rearrangement uses TRBV28 and TRBJ2-7; tentative D call: TRBD2 (5 bases). CDR3 length: 13 residues. CDR1 and CDR2 (germline): MDHEN, SYDVKM. V was trimmed by 5 bases and J by 4 bases, leaving 12 bases between them. CDR3 loop: CASSPPRRYEQYF. CDR3 in DNA: TGTGCCAGCAGTCCGCCTAGGAGGTACGAGCAGTACTTC.

The chain is built from TRBV6-1 and TRBJ1-1; D is perhaps TRBD1 (5 bases). V lost 6 bases to trimming and J lost 0 bases, with 14 bases between them. CDR1 MNHNS and CDR2 SASEGT come from the germline V gene. The CDR3 is 15 amino acids. The CDR3 loop is CASRKALGVNTEAFF. CDR3 coding DNA: TGTGCCAGCAGAAAAGCCCTGGGGGTGAACACTGAAGCTTTCTTT.

This clonotype was seen at least ten times. The rearrangement links TRBV5-1 to TRBJ2-6; 8 bases are a match to TRBD1. V gave up 4 bases and J gave up 0 bases; unmatched junction bases: 12. CDR1 is SGHRS and CDR2 is YFSETQ in the germline V gene. The CDR3 sequence is 19 residues long. The CDR3 loop reads CASSHPPGQDISGANVLTF. CDR3 coding DNA: TGCGCCAGCAGCCACCCACCGGGACAGGATATCTCTGGGGCCAACGTCCTGACTTTC.

V usage is TRBV5-1 and J usage is TRBJ2-2; no firm D call. The CDR3 extends over 13 amino acids. Trimming cost V 7 bases and J 0 bases, with 7 bases left between them. Germline CDR1 is SGHRS and CDR2 is YFSETQ. The CDR3 sequence: CASGTTNTGELFF. In DNA, the CDR3 is TGCGCCAGCGGAACAACGAACACCGGGGAGCTGTTTTTT.

The chain couples TRBV29-1 to TRBJ2-7; tentative D call: TRBD2 (5 bases). This CDR3 has 13 amino acids. V dropped 8 bases and J dropped 0 bases, with 14 bases sitting between them. From germline, CDR1 is SQVTM and CDR2 ANQGSEA. CDR3 coding DNA: TGCAGCTCCAGGACTGCGAGCTCCTACGAGCAGTACTTC. It translates to CSSRTASSYEQYF.

This clonotype was seen at least ten times. The V call is TRBV7-2, the J call TRBJ2-3; TRBD1 agrees at 9 bases. Germline CDR1 and CDR2: SGHTA and FQGNSA. This CDR3 contains 15 residues. After removal of 5 bases from V and 1 base from J, the junction contained 4 bases not matched to a gene. CDR3 amino acids: CASSNRQGGTDTQYF. The CDR3 DNA reads TGTGCCAGCAGCAACAGACAGGGGGGCACAGATACGCAGTATTTT.

The chain couples TRBV12-3 or TRBV12-4 to TRBJ2-5, with D perhaps assigned TRBD1 or TRBD2 (5 bases each). V was trimmed by 6 bases and J by 4 bases, leaving 15 bases between them. The CDR3 length is 14 residues. The CDR3 DNA follows: TGTGCCAGCAGCCCCCATGGGGCGGGAGAGACCCAGTACTTC. Amino acids: CASSPHGAGETQYF.

This clonotype appeared a few times. The gene calls are TRBV6-5 and TRBJ2-7, with 7 bases aligning to TRBD1. Trimming cost V 4 bases and J 7 bases; bases outside gene matches: 16. CDR1 and CDR2 from the germline V gene are MNHEY and SVGAGI. CDR3 length equals 16 residues. The CDR3 region is CASSSSYWQGVGEQYF. The CDR3 DNA sequence: TGTGCCAGCAGTTCCAGTTATTGGCAGGGGGTAGGGGAGCAGTACTTC.

This clonotype was found many times. The CDR3 coding sequence is TGTGCCAGCAGCATCCGACTAGTAACTGGGGCCAACGTCCTGACTTTC. Translated, it gives CASSIRLVTGANVLTF. This chain connects TRBV3-1 to TRBJ2-6; D might be TRBD2 (6 bases). This CDR3 contains 16 residues. Trimming removed 5 bases at V and 2 bases at J, with 13 bases between. The germline CDR1 and CDR2 sequences are LGHDT and YNNKEL (reference sequence).

This clonotype was detected many times. The chain is built from TRBV5-1 and TRBJ2-2; the D call may be TRBD1 or TRBD2 (5 bases each). The ends were cut back, 3 bases at V and 6 bases at J, with 18 bases in the middle. The CDR3 is made up of 16 amino acids. From germline, CDR1 is SGHRS and CDR2 YFSETQ. The CDR3 nucleotides are TGCGCCAGCAGCTCAACCGGGACCTCGGGCCCCGGGGAGCTGTTTTTT. Protein product: CASSSTGTSGPGELFF.

This chain uses TRBV27 with TRBJ1-5; D uncertain. The V end lost 9 bases, the J end lost 4 bases, and 13 bases lay between the germline ends. Per the germline V gene, CDR1 is MNHEY and CDR2 is SMNVEV (reference sequence). The CDR3 has 13 residues. The CDR3, as DNA: TGTGCCAGGAGCCCCACAGTGAATCAGCCCCAGCATTTT. Translating gives CARSPTVNQPQHF.

V usage is TRBV12-3 or TRBV12-4 and J usage is TRBJ2-1, with 14 bases aligning to TRBD2. V was clipped by 4 bases and J by 7 bases; unmatched bases: 6. This CDR3 has 16 residues. CDR3 loop: CASSYRLAGGPNEQFF. The CDR3 DNA reads TGTGCCAGCAGTTACCGACTAGCGGGAGGGCCAAATGAGCAGTTCTTC.